This T cell receptor beta chain is drawn from a study of T cell responses to AZD1222 COVID-19 vaccine. Overall study context: Pooling was applied to second doses at about 4 or about 12 weeks. Whole-study findings and limits: It should be noted that donors were predominantly white British and more often female, and clonal diversity was possibly underestimated. With dominance at 160-218 and 743-854, vaccine-associated CD4 TCRs spanned spike. Repertoire sampling was restricted to post-peak T cell response timepoints.

Remarks on this clone: As yet, its antigen is unknown.

This CDR3 comprises 15 residues. Germline V gives CDR1 SGHTS, CDR2 YDEGEE. V was pared by 4 bases and J by 2 bases, with 14 bases between. Data came from immunoSEQ multiplex PCR; TCRdb stores just in-frame clones and leaves some out. The sample consists of 150,000 to 200,000 clones, 80% to 95% of them appearing once. The genes are TRBV5-8 and TRBJ2-3, with D perhaps TRBD2 (6 bases). Sequencing used peripheral blood, obtained on day 0 of AZD1222 vaccination. The TCR sequence derives from an adult in good health. The DNA for the CDR3 is TGTGCCAGCAGCCCGGGACTGCGGGCCACAGATACGCAGTATTTT. The encoded protein is CASSPGLRATDTQYF.